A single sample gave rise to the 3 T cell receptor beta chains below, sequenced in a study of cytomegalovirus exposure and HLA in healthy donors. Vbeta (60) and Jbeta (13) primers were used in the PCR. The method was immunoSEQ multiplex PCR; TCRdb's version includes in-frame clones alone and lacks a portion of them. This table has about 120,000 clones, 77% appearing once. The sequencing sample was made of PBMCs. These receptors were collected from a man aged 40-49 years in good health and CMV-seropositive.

The CDR3 nucleotides are TGTGCCAGCAGCAGGACAGGGGGGGAGCAGTACTTC. Translated: CASSRTGGEQYF. V usage is TRBV7-2 and J usage is TRBJ2-7; TRBD1 agrees at 10 bases. V lost 5 bases to trimming and J lost 7 bases; unmatched junction nucleotides: 2. The CDR3 is made up of 12 amino acids. Looked up from germline, CDR1 is SGHTA and CDR2 is FQGNSA.

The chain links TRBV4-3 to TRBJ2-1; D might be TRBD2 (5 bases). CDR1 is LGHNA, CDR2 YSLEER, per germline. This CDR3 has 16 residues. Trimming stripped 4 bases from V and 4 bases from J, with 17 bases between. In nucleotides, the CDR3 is TGCGCCAGCAGCCCCGGAGGATCGGCGCTTTACAATGAGCAGTTCTTC. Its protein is CASSPGGSALYNEQFF.

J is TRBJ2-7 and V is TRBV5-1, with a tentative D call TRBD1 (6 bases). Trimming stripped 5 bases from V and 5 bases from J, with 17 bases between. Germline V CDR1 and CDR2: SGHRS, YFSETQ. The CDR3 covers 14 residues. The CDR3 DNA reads TGCGCCAGCAGTTTAATCCGGGACACTAACGAGCAGTACTTC. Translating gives CASSLIRDTNEQYF.